One T cell receptor (beta chain) is described in this entry. This specimen comes from a study of blood T cell repertoires in COVID-19. Background on the study: Spain, Italy and the United States supplied samples that represented acute and convalescent COVID-19. T cells, B-cell-depleted T cells, or PBMCs supplied cDNA or gDNA.

The method was immunoSEQ multiplex PCR; TCRdb's version includes in-frame clones alone and lacks a portion of them. The table has a few hundred thousand clones, about 83% seen once. Trimming cost V 5 bases and J 4 bases, with 18 bases left between them. CDR1 and CDR2 (germline): SGHTA, FQGNSA. CDR3 length: 16 residues. The chain employs TRBV7-2 and TRBJ1-3; no clear D. Material for sequencing was peripheral blood. The clonotype originates from a man older than 75 with acute or convalescent COVID-19. CDR3 sequence reads: CASSVLAQSRGNTIYF. The CDR3, as DNA: TGTGCCAGCAGCGTCCTAGCTCAGAGCCGAGGAAACACCATATATTTT.